Each of the 3 T cell receptor beta chains below was sequenced from the same sample in a study of blood T cell repertoires in COVID-19. TCRdb's table, derived via immunoSEQ multiplex PCR, lists solely in-frame clones and lacks some. Here the sample spans under 250,000 clones, 80% to 90% being singletons. Sequenced material: peripheral blood. These TCRs come from a man aged 55 to 70 with acute or convalescent COVID-19.

This chain joins TRBV27 and TRBJ1-1, with TRBD1 matching over 9 bases. V was pared by 4 bases and J by 6 bases, with 15 bases of the junction left unmatched. The CDR3 has 17 amino acids. Germline-derived CDR1 and CDR2 are MNHEY and SMNVEV (reference sequence). The CDR3 nucleotides read TGTGCCAGCAGTTCGCTAAACCGGGGACAGGGTGGCCCTGAAGCTTTCTTT. Protein: CASSSLNRGQGGPEAFF.

V is TRBV19 and J is TRBJ2-7; 9 positions agree with TRBD1. CDR3 length equals 15 residues. The V segment lost 7 bases and the J segment 3 bases; nucleotides outside the gene matches: 10. Germline V lookup: CDR1 LNHDA, CDR2 SQIVND (reference sequence). The CDR3 region has the DNA TGTGCCAGTAATAACCCGGGACAGGGTCTCTACGAGCAGTACTTC. Its protein is CASNNPGQGLYEQYF. Drawing the rest from reference TRBV19 and TRBJ2-7, the complete variable domain is DGGITQSPKYLFRKEGQNVTLSCEQNLNHDAMYWYRQDPGQGLRLIYYSQIVNDFQKGDIAEGYSVSREKKESFPLTVTSAQKNPTAFYLCASNNPGQGLYEQYFGPGTRLTVT.

Here the CDR3 reads CASSPSGGRDTQYF. The CDR3 DNA is TGTGCCAGCTCACCATCAGGGGGAAGAGATACGCAGTATTTT. The gene calls are TRBV18 and TRBJ2-3, with 7 nucleotides matching TRBD1. Unmatched junction bases numbered 4, after V lost 2 bases and J lost 5 bases. CDR3 length equals 14 residues. CDR1 and CDR2 from the germline V gene are KGHSH and LQKENI. Combining the CDR3 with reference TRBV18 and TRBJ2-3 gives the whole variable domain NAGVMQNPRHLVRRRGQEARLRCSPMKGHSHVYWYRQLPEEGLKFMVYLQKENIIDESGMPKERFSAEFPKEGPSILRIQQVVRGDSAAYFCASSPSGGRDTQYFGPGTRLTVL.